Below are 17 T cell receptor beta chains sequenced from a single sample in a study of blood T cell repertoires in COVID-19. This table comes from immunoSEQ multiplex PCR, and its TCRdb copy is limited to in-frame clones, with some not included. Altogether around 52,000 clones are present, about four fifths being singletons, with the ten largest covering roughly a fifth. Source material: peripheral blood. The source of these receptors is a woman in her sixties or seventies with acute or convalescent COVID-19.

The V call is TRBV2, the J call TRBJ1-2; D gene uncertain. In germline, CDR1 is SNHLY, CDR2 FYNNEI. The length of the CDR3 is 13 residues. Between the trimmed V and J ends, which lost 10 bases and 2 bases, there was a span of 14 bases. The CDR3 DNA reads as TGTGCCACGCCGTCGAGGGCGAACTATGGCTACACCTTC. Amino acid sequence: CATPSRANYGYTF.

For the CDR3, the DNA is TGTGCCAGCAGTGACTCAACGAGCGTGGAAGCTTTCTTT. The encoded protein is CASSDSTSVEAFF. This chain connects TRBV6-4 to TRBJ1-1; D is ambiguous. The V gene lost 0 bases and the J gene lost 8 bases, with 10 bases spanning the gap. CDR1 is MRHNA, CDR2 SNTAGT, per germline. CDR3 length: 13 amino acids.

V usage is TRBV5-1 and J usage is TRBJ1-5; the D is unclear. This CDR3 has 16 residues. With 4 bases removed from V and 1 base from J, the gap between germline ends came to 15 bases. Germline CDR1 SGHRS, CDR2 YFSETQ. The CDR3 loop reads CASSLAPLGSNQPQHF. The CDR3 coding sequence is TGCGCCAGCAGCCTAGCCCCCCTCGGGAGCAATCAGCCCCAGCATTTT.

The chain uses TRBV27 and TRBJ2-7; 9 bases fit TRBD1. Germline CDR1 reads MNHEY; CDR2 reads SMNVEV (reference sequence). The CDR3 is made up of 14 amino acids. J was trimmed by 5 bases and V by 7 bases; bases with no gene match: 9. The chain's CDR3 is CASNPRDRAHEQYF. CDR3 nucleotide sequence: TGTGCCAGCAACCCCCGGGACAGGGCACACGAGCAGTACTTC.

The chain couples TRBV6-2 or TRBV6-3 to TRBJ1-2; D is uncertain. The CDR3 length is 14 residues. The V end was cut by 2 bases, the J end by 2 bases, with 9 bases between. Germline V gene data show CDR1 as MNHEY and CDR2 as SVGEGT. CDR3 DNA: TGTGCCAGCAGTTACGCGGTGGAAAACTATGGCTACACCTTC. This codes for CASSYAVENYGYTF.

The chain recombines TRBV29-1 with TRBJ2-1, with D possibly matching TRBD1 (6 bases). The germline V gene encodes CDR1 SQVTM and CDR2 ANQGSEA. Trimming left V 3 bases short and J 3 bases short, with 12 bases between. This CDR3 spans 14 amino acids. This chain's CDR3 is CSVDLGALYNEQFF. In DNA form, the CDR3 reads TGCAGCGTTGACTTGGGGGCCCTCTACAATGAGCAGTTCTTC.

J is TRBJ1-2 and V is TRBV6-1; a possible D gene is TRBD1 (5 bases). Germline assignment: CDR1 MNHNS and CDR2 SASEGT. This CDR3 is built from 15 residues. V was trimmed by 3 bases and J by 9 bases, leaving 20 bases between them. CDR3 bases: TGTGCCAGCAGTGATGGGCAGGGCCCACGTGAAAGCTACACCTTC. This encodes CASSDGQGPRESYTF.

The CDR3 DNA sequence: TGTGCCAGCAGCCAAGAAGTCGCCGGACTAGCCAACGCAGATACGCAGTATTTT. It specifies CASSQEVAGLANADTQYF. V gene TRBV4-2 combines with J gene TRBJ2-3, with TRBD2 matching 8 bases. The CDR3 consists of 18 residues. Germline lookup yields CDR1 LGHNA and CDR2 YNFKEQ. Trimming took 0 bases from V and 4 from J; bases not matched to a gene: 12.

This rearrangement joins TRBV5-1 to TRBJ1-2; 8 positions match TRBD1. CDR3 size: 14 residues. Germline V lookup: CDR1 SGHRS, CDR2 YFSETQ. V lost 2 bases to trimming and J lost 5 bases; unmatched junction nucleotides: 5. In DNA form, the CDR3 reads TGCGCCAGCAGCTTTACAGGGGGACAATATGGCTACACCTTC. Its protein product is CASSFTGGQYGYTF.

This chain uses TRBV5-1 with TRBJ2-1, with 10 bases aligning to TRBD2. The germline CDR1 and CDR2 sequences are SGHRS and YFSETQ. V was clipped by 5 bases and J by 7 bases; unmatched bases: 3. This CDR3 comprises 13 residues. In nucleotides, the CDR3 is TGCGCCAGCAGGGGGACTAGCGTTAATGAGCAGTTCTTC. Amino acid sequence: CASRGTSVNEQFF.

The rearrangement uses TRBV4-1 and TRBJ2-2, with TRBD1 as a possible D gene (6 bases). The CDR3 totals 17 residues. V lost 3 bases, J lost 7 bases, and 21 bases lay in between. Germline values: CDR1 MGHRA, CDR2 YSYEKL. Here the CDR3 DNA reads TGCGCCAGCAGCCAGGCTTCGGGACACCGAGAGGTCGGGGAGCTGTTTTTT. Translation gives CASSQASGHREVGELFF.

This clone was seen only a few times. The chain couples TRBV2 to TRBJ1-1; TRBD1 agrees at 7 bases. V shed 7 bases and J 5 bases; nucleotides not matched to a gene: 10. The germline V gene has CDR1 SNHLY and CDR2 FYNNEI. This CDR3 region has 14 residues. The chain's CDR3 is CASTRDRVETEAFF. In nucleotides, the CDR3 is TGTGCCAGCACCCGAGACAGGGTTGAGACTGAAGCTTTCTTT.

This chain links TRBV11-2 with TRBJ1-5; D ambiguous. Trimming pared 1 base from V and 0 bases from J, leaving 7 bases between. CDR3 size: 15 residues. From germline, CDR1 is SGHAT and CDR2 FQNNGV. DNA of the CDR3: TGTGCCAGCAGCTTAGGGGAGTATAGCAATCAGCCCCAGCATTTT. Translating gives CASSLGEYSNQPQHF. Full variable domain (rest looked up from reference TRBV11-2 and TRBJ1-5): EAGVAQSPRYKIIEKRQSVAFWCNPISGHATLYWYQQILGQGPKLLIQFQNNGVVDDSQLPKDRFSAERLKGVDSTLKIQPAKLEDSAVYLCASSLGEYSNQPQHFGDGTRLSIL.

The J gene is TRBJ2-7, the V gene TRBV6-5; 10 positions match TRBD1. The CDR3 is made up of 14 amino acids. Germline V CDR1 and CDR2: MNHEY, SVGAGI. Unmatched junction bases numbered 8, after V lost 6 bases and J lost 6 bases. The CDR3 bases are TGTGCCAGCAGAGCCATGACAGGGGGCTCCGAGCAGTACTTC. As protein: CASRAMTGGSEQYF.

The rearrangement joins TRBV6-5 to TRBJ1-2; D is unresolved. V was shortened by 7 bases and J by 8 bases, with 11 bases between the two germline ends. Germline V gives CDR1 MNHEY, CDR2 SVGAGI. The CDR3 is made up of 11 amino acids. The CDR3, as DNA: TGTGCCAGCAACAGCGCGGGGGGCTACACCTTC. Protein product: CASNSAGGYTF.

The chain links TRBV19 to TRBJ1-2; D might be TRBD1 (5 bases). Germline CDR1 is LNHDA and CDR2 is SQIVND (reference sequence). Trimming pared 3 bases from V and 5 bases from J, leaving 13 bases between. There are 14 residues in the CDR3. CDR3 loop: CASSIRAPAYGYTF. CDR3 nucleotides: TGTGCCAGTAGTATCAGGGCCCCTGCTTATGGCTACACCTTC.

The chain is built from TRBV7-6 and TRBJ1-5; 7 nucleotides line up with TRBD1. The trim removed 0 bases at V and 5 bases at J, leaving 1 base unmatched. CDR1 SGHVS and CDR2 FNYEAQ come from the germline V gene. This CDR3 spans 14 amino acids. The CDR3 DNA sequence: TGTGCCAGCAGCTTAGCCACAGGGGATCAGCCCCAGCATTTT. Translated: CASSLATGDQPQHF. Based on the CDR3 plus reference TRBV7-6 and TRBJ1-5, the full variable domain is GAGVSQSPRYKVTKRGQDVALRCDPISGHVSLYWYRQALGQGPEFLTYFNYEAQQDKSGLPNDRFSAERPEGSISTLTIQRTEQRDSAMYRCASSLATGDQPQHFGDGTRLSIL.